The clone carrying this T cell receptor beta chain was seen only a few times. Cell sorting via CD45RO/CCR7/CD25/CD127/CD95/CD27 was performed to obtain CD4+ naive, central memory, regulatory and stem cell-like memory cells. The entirety of the isolated RNA underwent reverse transcription, so expressed TCRB transcripts were sequenced. This table comes from immunoSEQ multiplex PCR, and its TCRdb copy is limited to in-frame clones, with some not included. Of about 320,000 clones listed, 12% to 15% are singletons. Germline V CDR1 and CDR2: SGHNT, YYREEE (reference sequence). There are 16 residues in the CDR3. Trimming cost V 2 bases and J 2 bases; bases outside gene matches: 6. The data stem from a study of beta chain features in type 1 diabetes.

The sequencing input was central memory CD4+ T cells from blood. V and J are TRBV5-4 and TRBJ2-2; 7 bases agree with TRBD1. The receptor was derived from a man aged 30-40 years in good health. The CDR3 DNA reads TGTGCCAGCAGCTTTGGAACAGGGGCAAACACCGGGGAGCTGTTTTTT. The encoded protein is CASSFGTGANTGELFF. The variable domain in full, completed from reference TRBV5-4 and TRBJ2-2, reads ETGVTQSPTHLIKTRGQQVTLRCSSQSGHNTVSWYQQALGQGPQFIFQYYREEENGRGNFPPRFSGLQFPNYSSELNVNALELDDSALYLCASSFGTGANTGELFFGEGSRLTVL.